These 30 T cell receptor beta chains share one sample of origin, sequenced in a study of shared clonotypes between healthy human individuals. Sequenced by immunoSEQ multiplex PCR; TCRdb stores in-frame clones only, minus some. The data hold 2 million to 2.5 million clones, with approximately 95% observed a single time. Source material: naive CD4+ T cells sorted from blood. As for subset: CD45RA+ positively selected. The source is a man aged 18 to 29 in good health.

The rearrangement links TRBV18 to TRBJ2-2, with D perhaps being TRBD1 or TRBD2 (5 bases each). This CDR3 has 17 amino acids. V gave up 3 bases and J gave up 1 base, with 15 bases separating them. From germline, CDR1 is KGHSH and CDR2 LQKENI. This CDR3 reads CASSPYSGGGNTGELFF. CDR3 coding DNA: TGTGCCAGCTCACCTTATTCAGGTGGGGGGAACACCGGGGAGCTGTTTTTT.

The rearrangement links TRBV5-1 to TRBJ1-5; 7 nucleotides line up with TRBD1. V lost 1 base, J lost 0 bases, and 10 bases stayed unmatched. Germline CDR1 SGHRS, CDR2 YFSETQ. The CDR3 has 18 residues. The CDR3 spells CASSLWPGGSNSNQPQHF. CDR3 in DNA: TGCGCCAGCAGCTTGTGGCCAGGGGGTTCCAATAGCAATCAGCCCCAGCATTTT. Full variable domain (outside the CDR3, taken from reference TRBV5-1 and TRBJ1-5): KAGVTQTPRYLIKTRGQQVTLSCSPISGHRSVSWYQQTPGQGLQFLFEYFSETQRNKGNFPGRFSGRQFSNSRSEMNVSTLELGDSALYLCASSLWPGGSNSNQPQHFGDGTRLSIL.

J is TRBJ2-3 and V is TRBV28; D remains ambiguous. The CDR3 loop spans 15 amino acids. Germline loops: CDR1 MDHEN, CDR2 SYDVKM. V lost 7 bases and J lost 0, with 14 bases in between. In nucleotides, the CDR3 is TGTGCCAGCATCTCACCCCAGACTAGCACAGATACGCAGTATTTT. Translated: CASISPQTSTDTQYF. Complete variable domain (other parts from reference TRBV28 and TRBJ2-3): DVKVTQSSRYLVKRTGEKVFLECVQDMDHENMFWYRQDPGLGLRLIYFSYDVKMKEKGDIPEGYSVSREKKERFSLILESASTNQTSMYLCASISPQTSTDTQYFGPGTRLTVL.

V is TRBV11-3 and J is TRBJ2-3; D call uncertain. The germline V gene encodes CDR1 SGHNT and CDR2 YENEEA. Trimming stripped 4 bases from V and 5 bases from J, with 7 bases between. CDR3 size: 12 residues. In nucleotides, the CDR3 is TGTGCCAGCAGCTGGGCTGGAGATACGCAGTATTTT. This gives the protein CASSWAGDTQYF.

The chain joins TRBV2 to TRBJ1-2, with D uncertain. The CDR3 totals 13 residues. V dropped 0 bases and J dropped 6 bases, with 8 bases sitting between them. In germline, CDR1 is SNHLY, CDR2 FYNNEI. The CDR3 region is CASSEAWVDGYTF. As DNA, the CDR3 is TGTGCCAGCAGTGAAGCCTGGGTAGATGGCTACACCTTC. Filled out from reference TRBV2 and TRBJ1-2, the complete variable domain reads EPEVTQTPSHQVTQMGQEVILRCVPISNHLYFYWYRQILGQKVEFLVSFYNNEISEKSEIFDDQFSVERPDGSNFTLKIRSTKLEDSAMYFCASSEAWVDGYTFGSGTRLTVV.

Points on this clone: The identical CDR3 is also encoded by other nucleotide sequences in the sample. The CDR3 DNA reads TGCAGTGCTAGAATACAAGAGACCCAGTACTTC. Protein sequence: CSARIQETQYF. The chain combines TRBV20-1 with TRBJ2-5; D unresolved. Germline values: CDR1 DFQATT, CDR2 SNEGSKA (reference sequence). The V gene lost 2 bases and the J gene lost 2 bases, with 3 bases spanning the gap. This CDR3 contains 11 residues.

This clone was seen once. Other DNA sequences in the same sample also yield this CDR3. The chain links TRBV28 to TRBJ1-5; D not resolved. The V end lost 6 bases, the J end lost 3 bases, and 6 bases lay between the germline ends. The CDR3 covers 12 residues. Germline V gives CDR1 MDHEN, CDR2 SYDVKM. CDR3 DNA: TGTGCCAGCAGACAGACCAATCAGCCCCAGCATTTT. This sequence encodes CASRQTNQPQHF.

This chain connects TRBV5-4 to TRBJ2-7, with D hard to call. CDR3 length: 15 amino acids. Looked up from germline, CDR1 is SGHNT and CDR2 is YYREEE (reference sequence). V was clipped by 4 bases and J by 2 bases, with 16 bases between them. The CDR3 here is CASSQSTATTYEQYF. The CDR3, as DNA: TGTGCCAGCAGCCAGTCCACAGCCACTACCTACGAGCAGTACTTC.

The V gene is TRBV5-4, the J gene TRBJ1-2, with D unresolved. V dropped 1 base and J dropped 8 bases, with 12 bases sitting between them. Germline V gives CDR1 SGHNT, CDR2 YYREEE (reference sequence). The CDR3 is 13 residues long. This CDR3 reads CASSLRLIGGYTF. CDR3 DNA: TGTGCCAGCAGCTTGAGACTGATCGGAGGCTACACCTTC.

This chain connects TRBV14 to TRBJ2-7, with D perhaps matching TRBD2 (5 bases). The CDR3 spans 13 residues. The germline V gene has CDR1 SGHDN and CDR2 FVKESK. V was shortened by 0 bases and J by 6 bases, with 9 bases between the two germline ends. The CDR3 DNA follows: TGTGCCAGCAGCCAAGAGAGAGGGAGCGAGCAGTACTTC. This translates into CASSQERGSEQYF.

This chain uses TRBV19 with TRBJ1-2; no clear D gene. The germline V and J ends were trimmed by 1 base and 2 bases, with 8 bases remaining between them. CDR1 is LNHDA and CDR2 is SQIVND in the germline V gene (reference sequence). This CDR3 has 14 amino acids. CDR3 sequence: CASSIGVGNYGYTF. The CDR3 nucleotides read TGTGCCAGTAGTATAGGGGTCGGCAACTATGGCTACACCTTC.

V and J are TRBV5-3 and TRBJ1-5; 7 nucleotides agree with TRBD1. TRBV5-3 is noted as an ORF with a role that remains uncertain. The CDR3 has 15 amino acids. After removal of 4 bases from V and 7 bases from J, the junction contained 11 bases not matched to a gene. In DNA, the CDR3 is TGTGCCAGAAGCCACCGGGACAGCCGTGAACAGCCCCAGCATTTT. Translating gives CARSHRDSREQPQHF.

This clone was observed a single time. The J gene is TRBJ2-7, the V gene TRBV4-1; D ambiguous. Germline V gene sequence: CDR1 MGHRA, CDR2 YSYEKL. This CDR3 contains 15 residues. V was trimmed by 4 bases and J by 4 bases, leaving 17 bases between them. CDR3 nucleotides: TGCGCCAGCAGCCCAAACCCGGGCAGCCTATACGAGCAGTACTTC. Its protein product is CASSPNPGSLYEQYF.

This chain uses TRBV5-6 with TRBJ2-3, with 9 bases identical to TRBD2. The CDR3 sequence is 16 residues long. Germline-derived CDR1 and CDR2 are SGHDT and YYEEEE. J gave up 3 bases and V 6 bases, and 11 bases lay outside the gene matches. The CDR3 nucleotides are TGTGCCAGCACCCCCCACCTAGCGGGGATTACAGATACGCAGTATTTT. Protein sequence: CASTPHLAGITDTQYF. Combining the CDR3 with reference TRBV5-6 and TRBJ2-3 gives the whole variable domain DAGVTQSPTHLIKTRGQQVTLRCSPKSGHDTVSWYQQALGQGPQFIFQYYEEEERQRGNFPDRFSGHQFPNYSSELNVNALLLGDSALYLCASTPHLAGITDTQYFGPGTRLTVL.

In the case of this clone: One end of the junction varies from germline; a read error may be responsible. The V and J genes are TRBV7-7 and TRBJ2-2; possible D gene TRBD1, 5 bases. The CDR3 totals 14 residues. Germline CDR1 is SSHAT and CDR2 is FNYEAQ (reference sequence). CDR3 sequence (DNA): TGTGCTAGCAGCTTGACAGCGAACACCGGGGAGCTGTTTTTT. It is translated as CASSLTANTGELFF.

The rearrangement uses TRBV19 and TRBJ2-1, with D maybe TRBD1 (6 bases). CDR3 size: 16 residues. Germline loops: CDR1 LNHDA, CDR2 SQIVND (reference sequence). The ends were cut back, 5 bases at V and 7 bases at J, with 21 bases in the middle. CDR3 in amino acids: CASSSALGVRGNEQFF. Written as DNA, the CDR3 is TGTGCCAGTAGTTCCGCCCTAGGAGTCAGGGGAAATGAGCAGTTCTTC.

This chain links TRBV6-1 with TRBJ2-5; 7 bases align to TRBD1. The CDR3 length is 14 residues. The ends lost 8 bases at V and 11 bases at J; junction bases unmatched: 17. Germline V gene data show CDR1 as MNHNS and CDR2 as SASEGT. The CDR3 protein is CASVPPGTVKSQYF. Written as DNA, the CDR3 is TGTGCCAGCGTACCCCCCGGGACAGTAAAGTCTCAGTACTTC.

Note on this clone: Within the sample, other DNA sequences also encode this same CDR3. V usage is TRBV29-1 and J usage is TRBJ2-7; D might be TRBD1 (5 bases). Deletions cut 6 bases from V and 4 bases from J, with 10 bases between. CDR3 length equals 11 residues. The V gene's germline CDR1 is SQVTM and CDR2 ANQGSEA. CDR3 sequence reads: CSVGRGYEQYF. DNA for the CDR3: TGCAGCGTGGGGCGCGGATACGAGCAGTACTTC.

This chain joins TRBV28 and TRBJ2-7, with 9 bases fitting TRBD1. The trim removed 2 bases at V and 3 bases at J, leaving 5 bases unmatched. The germline V gene has CDR1 MDHEN and CDR2 SYDVKM. The CDR3 sequence is 15 residues long. The CDR3 bases are TGTGCCAGCAGTTTAAAAGACAGGGGGTTCTACGAGCAGTACTTC. Protein sequence: CASSLKDRGFYEQYF.

The chain recombines TRBV18 with TRBJ1-3; 7 bases are shared with TRBD1. Germline trimming cut 7 bases from V and 0 bases from J; bases unmatched to any gene: 6. CDR1 and CDR2 (germline): KGHSH, LQKENI. The CDR3 spans 15 residues. The CDR3 protein is CASFGTANSGNTIYF. The CDR3 DNA is TGTGCCAGCTTCGGGACAGCCAACTCTGGAAACACCATATATTTT.

This clone has a handful of counts. Other nucleotide sequences from this sample produce the same CDR3. V is TRBV18 and J is TRBJ2-5, with 8 bases aligning to TRBD1. CDR1 KGHSH and CDR2 LQKENI come from the germline V gene. V trimming: 3 bases; J trimming: 1 base; junction bases outside the gene matches: 1. This CDR3 has 14 amino acids. CDR3 sequence (DNA): TGTGCCAGCTCACCGGGACAGGTCCAAGAGACCCAGTACTTC. Residues: CASSPGQVQETQYF.

This chain joins TRBV15 and TRBJ1-6; possibly TRBD1 for D (5 bases). V was clipped by 5 bases and J by 6 bases, with 11 bases between them. The V gene's germline CDR1 is LNHNV and CDR2 YYDKDF (reference sequence). The CDR3 has 14 amino acids. CDR3 amino acids: CATSQGSSNSPLHF. CDR3 bases: TGTGCCACCAGCCAGGGTTCTAGTAATTCACCCCTCCACTTT.

V and J are TRBV5-1 and TRBJ2-2, with TRBD1 as a possible D gene (6 bases). Germline lookup yields CDR1 SGHRS and CDR2 YFSETQ. This CDR3 has 16 residues. Trimming left V 0 bases short and J 5 bases short, with 14 bases between. The CDR3 nucleotides read TGCGCCAGCAGCTTGGTAGGGGGATCGAGAACCGGGGAGCTGTTTTTT. Protein: CASSLVGGSRTGELFF.

The chain is built from TRBV5-4 and TRBJ1-3, with TRBD1 matching 7 bases. Per the germline V gene, CDR1 is SGHNT and CDR2 is YYREEE (reference sequence). The ends lost 4 bases at V and 4 bases at J; junction bases unmatched: 8. The CDR3 is 15 amino acids. The CDR3 DNA reads TGTGCCAGCAGCCAGGGACAGACCGGAGGAAACACCATATATTTT. It is translated as CASSQGQTGGNTIYF.

The genes are TRBV28 and TRBJ1-6, with D tentatively TRBD1 (5 bases). The germline V and J ends were trimmed by 6 bases and 9 bases, with 21 bases remaining between them. This CDR3 has 16 residues. CDR1 MDHEN and CDR2 SYDVKM come from the germline V gene. In DNA form, the CDR3 reads TGTGCCAGCAGGACCGCACAGGATGCACAAGGTTCACCCCTCCACTTT. Its protein product is CASRTAQDAQGSPLHF.

J is TRBJ2-7 and V is TRBV30, with a tentative D call TRBD2 (7 bases). The CDR3 length is 14 residues. Per the germline V gene, CDR1 is GTSNPN and CDR2 is SVGIG (reference sequence). CDR3 nucleotides: TGTGCAAGAGGGAGGGACACCGAACTGGACGAGCAGTACTTC. Translated, it gives CARGRDTELDEQYF.

V usage is TRBV19 and J usage is TRBJ2-7; TRBD1 might be the D (5 bases). Germline loops: CDR1 LNHDA, CDR2 SQIVND (reference sequence). CDR3 size: 13 residues. V lost 4 bases, J lost 2 bases, and 9 bases lay in between. Here the CDR3 reads CASSRGSPYEQYF. CDR3 in DNA: TGTGCCAGTAGTAGGGGCAGCCCCTACGAGCAGTACTTC.

This chain joins TRBV9 and TRBJ2-2; D is unclear. V was pared by 2 bases and J by 0 bases, with 23 bases between. CDR1 SGDLS and CDR2 YYNGEE come from the germline V gene. The CDR3 sequence is 20 residues long. The CDR3 here is CASSVQGSGRKTTNTGELFF. CDR3 DNA: TGTGCCAGCAGCGTGCAAGGGTCAGGCAGGAAGACCACGAACACCGGGGAGCTGTTTTTT.

The rearrangement links TRBV4-1 to TRBJ1-2, with D possibly being TRBD1 (5 bases). V was clipped by 3 bases and J by 5 bases, with 19 bases between them. The CDR3 runs 16 residues. The germline CDR1 and CDR2 sequences are MGHRA and YSYEKL. CDR3 in DNA: TGCGCCAGCAGCCACAACAACGCCGGGACGGCGTATGGCTACACCTTC. Protein: CASSHNNAGTAYGYTF.

On this clone: The sample carries other DNA sequences with the same CDR3. This chain uses TRBV7-9 with TRBJ2-1, with D hard to call. The CDR3 sequence is 12 residues long. Looked up from germline, CDR1 is SEHNR and CDR2 is FQNEAQ (reference sequence). The V end lost 1 base, the J end lost 4 bases, and 2 bases lay between the germline ends. Here the CDR3 reads CASSLDYNEQFF. The DNA of the CDR3 is TGTGCCAGCAGCTTAGATTACAATGAGCAGTTCTTC.